Listed here are 17 T cell receptor beta chains from one sample, sequenced in a study of spatial heterogeneity in lung cancer (dated 2019 in TCRdb). The time point tag for this specimen amounts to: sample taken at primary tumor resection. Whole RNA extracted from tumor and nontumor lung tissue, or from cryopreserved PBMC samples, was used for TCR sequencing without cell sorting. Libraries were constructed by 5' RACE. The listed sequencing device is NextSeq 500. TCRdb trimmed public reads at Q25 via fastp, called clones via MiXCR and kept in-frame beta chains. Every CDR3 protein is listed once, alongside the most common genes and DNA of its rows. This sample holds 10,000 to 11,000 distinct CDR3 sequences; approximately 6.8% were observed only once. Together, the top ten hold over 25% of the sample. The source material was PBMCs, sampled at surgery. Every receptor here comes from a male donor with early-stage non-small cell lung cancer.

This clonotype was recorded at least ten times. This beta chain came through as a stray read in a library set up for alpha chains, and its size says little. The genes are TRBV7-2 and TRBJ2-5; 8 bases line up with TRBD2. The trim removed 6 bases at V and 5 bases at J, leaving 14 bases unmatched. The CDR3 runs 16 residues. Looked up from germline, CDR1 is SGHTA and CDR2 is FQGNSA. The DNA of the CDR3 is TGTGCCAGCAGTTCATTCCCTCGGGGGGGCCGGGAGACCCAGTACTTC. Its translation is CASSSFPRGGRETQYF.

By sample fraction, this clonotype is medium-sized. The library was designed around alpha chains, so this beta chain is a stray read whose abundance carries little weight. The rearrangement links TRBV9 to TRBJ1-1; D uncertain. The CDR3 has 11 residues. Germline CDR1 and CDR2: SGDLS and YYNGEE. The germline V and J ends were trimmed by 7 bases and 2 bases, with 6 bases remaining between them. CDR3 DNA sequence: TGTGCCAGCGGAAAAAACACTGAAGCTTTCTTT. Its translation is CASGKNTEAFF.

Comment on this clonotype: The library was prepared for alpha chains; this beta chain is a stray read, so its frequency means little. The CDR3 reads CASSEGQGALFGANVLTF. CDR3 DNA sequence: TGTGCCAGTAGTGAGGGACAGGGGGCTTTGTTTGGGGCCAACGTCCTGACTTTC. The chain couples TRBV19 to TRBJ2-6; 12 bases align to TRBD1. Germline V gives CDR1 LNHDA, CDR2 SQIVND (reference sequence). The CDR3 has 18 residues. Unmatched junction bases numbered 8, after V lost 5 bases and J lost 3 bases.

With regard to this clonotype: This beta chain lies outside the target of a library built for alpha chains; its clone size means little. The chain has TRBV6-9 and TRBJ2-7; D is possibly TRBD1 (6 bases). The V and J ends lost 6 bases and 1 base respectively, with 10 bases between them. Looked up from germline, CDR1 is MNHGY and CDR2 is SVAAGI. The CDR3 has 13 amino acids. The CDR3 protein is CASSSRGSYEQYF. In DNA, the CDR3 is TGTGCCAGCAGCTCCAGGGGATCCTACGAGCAGTACTTC.

This clonotype was detected many times. This beta chain is an unintended read in a library built for alpha chains; its size means little. The J gene is TRBJ2-3, the V gene TRBV7-8; 8 nucleotides match TRBD2. This CDR3 has 18 residues. CDR1 is SGHVS, CDR2 FQNEAQ, per germline. J gave up 0 bases and V 2 bases, and 10 bases lay outside the gene matches. DNA of the CDR3: TGTGCCAGCAGCTTACGTACGCGACTAGCGATTAGCACAGATACGCAGTATTTT. It specifies CASSLRTRLAISTDTQYF.

A few counts support this clonotype. This beta chain represents an off-target read in a library built for alpha chains; its size is of limited meaning. The gene calls are TRBV20-1 and TRBJ2-5; TRBD2 agrees at 9 bases. V was clipped by 6 bases and J by 3 bases; unmatched bases: 8. CDR1 is DFQATT, CDR2 SNEGSKA, per germline (reference sequence). This CDR3 has 14 residues. In DNA, the CDR3 is TGCAGTGCCAGCTTCCTAGCGGGGAAAGAGACCCAGTACTTC. It specifies CSASFLAGKETQYF.

This clonotype was detected many times. Found in a library prepared for alpha chains, this beta chain is an off-target read, and its abundance has little meaning. The genes are TRBV6-2 or TRBV6-3 and TRBJ2-2, with unresolved D. The V gene's germline CDR1 is MNHEY and CDR2 SVGEGT. Trimming shortened V by 6 bases and J by 2 bases, and 1 base separated the two germline ends. This CDR3 spans 11 amino acids. The CDR3, as DNA: TGTGCCAGCAGCAACACCGGGGAGCTGTTTTTT. It specifies CASSNTGELFF.

Details on this clonotype: This beta chain appears as a stray read in a library generated for alpha chains; its size is not informative. The chain links TRBV14 to TRBJ2-7; D is uncertain. V was trimmed by 0 bases and J by 7 bases, leaving 13 bases between them. CDR1 SGHDN and CDR2 FVKESK come from the germline V gene. This CDR3 contains 14 residues. The DNA of the CDR3 is TGTGCCAGCAGCCAAGACATCTTGATTAGAGAGCAGTACTTC. This gives the protein CASSQDILIREQYF.

This clonotype was detected only a few times. For a library built for alpha chains, this beta chain is a stray read; little rests on its size. CDR3 protein: CASSQEGTGNTGELFF. The CDR3 DNA follows: TGTGCCAGCAGCCAGGAGGGGACAGGGAACACCGGGGAGCTGTTTTTT. The chain links TRBV12-3 or TRBV12-4 to TRBJ2-2, with TRBD1 matching 8 bases. The ends lost 6 bases at V and 1 base at J; junction bases unmatched: 7. The CDR3 runs to 16 residues.

This clonotype is classed as medium-sized. With the library built for alpha chains, this beta chain is off target and its frequency is not meaningful. The chain links TRBV29-1 to TRBJ2-3, with 9 bases aligning to TRBD2. CDR1 and CDR2 from the germline V gene are SQVTM and ANQGSEA. This CDR3 contains 12 residues. After removal of 4 bases from V and 8 bases from J, the junction contained 4 bases not matched to a gene. CDR3 sequence reads: CSVGSGSVTQYF. In nucleotides, the CDR3 is TGCAGCGTTGGTAGCGGGAGTGTTACGCAGTATTTT.

For this clonotype: A library prepared for alpha chains yielded this beta chain as an off-target read; its size is of little meaning. This chain connects TRBV12-3 or TRBV12-4 to TRBJ1-5; TRBD1 aligns across 9 bases. V lost 9 bases, J lost 4 bases, and 7 bases stayed unmatched. The CDR3 extends over 14 amino acids. In DNA, the CDR3 is TGTGCCAGTAAAATGGGACAGGGAAATCAGCCCCAGCATTTT. This translates into CASKMGQGNQPQHF.

A few counts support this clonotype. A junction end diverges from the germline sequence, so it may reflect a read error. Since it is a stray read in a library aimed at alpha chains, this beta chain has a size that is not meaningful. V and J are TRBV7-9 and TRBJ2-3; 7 nucleotides match TRBD1. This CDR3 is 14 amino acids long. Germline CDR1 is SEHNR and CDR2 is FQNEAQ (reference sequence). CDR3 residues: CVSSFTGVGDTQYF. CDR3 DNA: TGTGTCAGCAGCTTTACAGGGGTTGGAGATACGCAGTATTTT.

This clonotype was detected a few times. Since it is a stray read in a library aimed at alpha chains, this beta chain has a size that is not meaningful. The chain links TRBV7-8 to TRBJ2-7; maybe TRBD1 (6 bases). Germline CDR1 is SGHVS and CDR2 is FQNEAQ. V dropped 1 base and J dropped 4 bases, with 11 bases sitting between them. The CDR3 is 14 residues long. The CDR3 region has the DNA TGTGCCAGCAGCTTAGGGGGGCGCGGGTACGAGCAGTACTTC. It encodes CASSLGGRGYEQYF. Full variable domain (remainder filled in from reference TRBV7-8 and TRBJ2-7): GAGVSQSPRYKVAKRGQDVALRCDPISGHVSLFWYQQALGQGPEFLTYFQNEAQLDKSGLPSDRFFAERPEGSVSTLKIQRTQQEDSAVYLCASSLGGRGYEQYFGPGTRLTVT.

This clonotype was counted between two and nine times. The library was prepared for alpha chains; this beta chain is a stray read, so its frequency means little. This chain uses TRBV5-1 with TRBJ1-2; D uncertain. V lost 0 bases, J lost 1 base, and 1 base lay in between. Germline-derived CDR1 and CDR2 are SGHRS and YFSETQ. The CDR3 spans 12 residues. The CDR3 sequence is CASSLGNYGYTF. In nucleotides, the CDR3 is TGCGCCAGCAGCTTGGGTAACTATGGCTACACCTTC. Based on the CDR3 plus reference TRBV5-1 and TRBJ1-2, the full variable domain is KAGVTQTPRYLIKTRGQQVTLSCSPISGHRSVSWYQQTPGQGLQFLFEYFSETQRNKGNFPGRFSGRQFSNSRSEMNVSTLELGDSALYLCASSLGNYGYTFGSGTRLTVV.

This clonotype was found a few times. This beta chain was picked up by a library intended for alpha chains and is off target, so its count carries little meaning. J is TRBJ2-3 and V is TRBV27; TRBD2 aligns across 14 bases. Germline values: CDR1 MNHEY, CDR2 SMNVEV (reference sequence). This CDR3 spans 18 amino acids. The V segment lost 6 bases and the J segment 0 bases; nucleotides outside the gene matches: 8. The CDR3: CASRQRTSGGRSTDTQYF. In DNA, the CDR3 is TGTGCCAGCAGACAGCGGACTAGCGGGGGGCGGAGCACAGATACGCAGTATTTT.

This clonotype was observed at least ten times. The library was prepared for alpha chains; this beta chain is a stray read, so its frequency means little. This chain uses TRBV9 with TRBJ1-4, with 7 positions matching TRBD1. Per the germline V gene, CDR1 is SGDLS and CDR2 is YYNGEE. The CDR3 has 14 amino acids. The ends lost 5 bases at V and 4 bases at J; junction bases unmatched: 5. The CDR3 loop reads CASSGGTVNEKLFF. The DNA of the CDR3 is TGTGCCAGCAGTGGCGGGACAGTTAATGAAAAACTGTTTTTT.

In the case of this clonotype: The size of this beta chain means little, since it is a stray read in a library made for alpha chains. The CDR3 nucleotides are TGTGCCAGCAGTTTACGCGGGACAGGGGGTTCCTACAATGAGCAGTTCTTC. Translation: CASSLRGTGGSYNEQFF. The gene calls are TRBV27 and TRBJ2-1; 11 positions agree with TRBD1. The germline CDR1 and CDR2 sequences are MNHEY and SMNVEV (reference sequence). The V and J ends lost 2 bases and 1 base, in that order; junction bases with no gene match: 4. The CDR3 loop spans 17 amino acids.